These 32 T cell receptor beta chains originate from one sample sequenced in a study of CD8 T cells in Susac syndrome. Reverse transcription used roughly 0.5 to 1 ug RNA and random hexamers. A single record per CDR3 protein comes from TCRdb applying MiXCR to the immunoSEQ multiplex PCR reads. The profile shows around 71,000 distinct CDR3 sequences, over 95% of them singletons. Sequencing was done on a sample of CD4+ T cells from PBMCs. These receptors originate from a human donor with multiple sclerosis.

The chain links TRBV3-1 to TRBJ1-4, with 8 bases matching TRBD1. This CDR3 region has 15 residues. Germline V gives CDR1 LGHDT, CDR2 YNNKEL (reference sequence). After removal of 4 bases from V and 7 bases from J, the junction contained 8 bases not matched to a gene. The CDR3 reads CASSPVDRGSEKLFF. The CDR3 DNA sequence: TGTGCCAGCAGCCCCGTCGACAGGGGATCTGAAAAACTGTTTTTT.

The rearrangement uses TRBV5-1 and TRBJ2-3; D gene unclear. V lost 2 bases to trimming and J lost 2 bases, with 15 bases between them. This CDR3 is built from 16 residues. Germline V gene data show CDR1 as SGHRS and CDR2 as YFSETQ. In nucleotides, the CDR3 is TGCGCCAGCAGCTTCAGGCCAGGCGGCTTCACAGATACGCAGTATTTT. Translation: CASSFRPGGFTDTQYF.

V and J are TRBV29-1 and TRBJ2-2; D uncertain. Between the trimmed V and J ends, which lost 4 bases and 5 bases, there was a span of 11 bases. Germline-derived CDR1 and CDR2 are SQVTM and ANQGSEA. The CDR3 length is 13 residues. This CDR3 is CSVARRGTGELFF. CDR3 nucleotides: TGCAGCGTTGCCCGCCGTGGGACCGGGGAGCTGTTTTTT.

CDR3 sequence reads: CASSSRDSEAFF. As DNA, the CDR3 is TGTGCCAGCAGCTCCCGGGACAGTGAAGCTTTCTTT. This chain connects TRBV7-9 to TRBJ1-1; TRBD1 matches 7 bases. CDR1 and CDR2 (germline): SEHNR, FQNEAQ (reference sequence). Trimming cost V 4 bases and J 7 bases; bases outside gene matches: 3. The CDR3 contains 12 residues.

The CDR3 bases are TGCGCCAGCAGCTTGGGACTGACCGAAGAGACCCAGTACTTC. It is translated as CASSLGLTEETQYF. This chain joins TRBV5-1 and TRBJ2-5; D is unresolved. Per germline, CDR1 SGHRS and CDR2 YFSETQ. This CDR3 has 14 residues. V lost 0 bases and J lost 3, with 9 bases in between.

This rearrangement joins TRBV30 to TRBJ1-5; 9 nucleotides line up with TRBD1. The ends lost 0 bases at V and 5 bases at J; junction bases unmatched: 2. CDR1 and CDR2 from the germline V gene are GTSNPN and SVGIG (reference sequence). The CDR3 contains 14 residues. DNA of the CDR3: TGTGCCTGGAGTGTACGGACAGGGGATCAGCCCCAGCATTTT. Its protein is CAWSVRTGDQPQHF.

The chain couples TRBV20-1 to TRBJ1-6, with TRBD1 identical over 7 bases. This CDR3 has 15 residues. Germline V gene lookup returns CDR1 DFQATT and CDR2 SNEGSKA (reference sequence). With 2 bases clipped from V and 7 bases from J, the junction kept 8 bases outside the gene matches. In nucleotides, the CDR3 is TGCAGTGCTAGACCAGGGACAGTCTTAAATTCACCCCTCCACTTT. Translated: CSARPGTVLNSPLHF.

This rearrangement joins TRBV19 to TRBJ1-5; D call uncertain. The V and J ends lost 5 bases and 0 bases respectively, with 8 bases between them. This CDR3 contains 14 residues. From germline, CDR1 is LNHDA and CDR2 SQIVND (reference sequence). The CDR3 loop is CASSPQRSNQPQHF. CDR3 sequence (DNA): TGTGCCAGTAGTCCACAGCGTAGCAATCAGCCCCAGCATTTT.

This chain connects TRBV7-9 to TRBJ2-1; D uncertain. The CDR3 extends over 14 amino acids. Germline V gives CDR1 SEHNR, CDR2 FQNEAQ (reference sequence). V lost 1 base and J 4 bases, leaving 8 bases between the germline ends. The CDR3 region has the DNA TGTGCCAGCAGCTTAGAGGGATTTTACAATGAGCAGTTCTTC. Protein sequence: CASSLEGFYNEQFF.

The chain carries TRBV24-1 and TRBJ2-1; 8 nucleotides agree with TRBD1. The junction had 10 bases not matched to a gene; V was cut back by 3 bases and J by 7 bases. CDR3 length: 16 amino acids. Germline lookup yields CDR1 KGHDR and CDR2 SFDVKD. The CDR3 DNA follows: TGTGCCACCAGTGATCCCCGACAGGGGAATAAAAATGAGCAGTTCTTC. It encodes CATSDPRQGNKNEQFF.

The sample holds one count of this clonotype. CDR3 protein: CAISLGDRGETQYF. The DNA for the CDR3 is TGTGCCATCAGTTTGGGGGACCGAGGGGAGACCCAGTACTTC. The chain employs TRBV10-3 and TRBJ2-5; D may correspond to TRBD1 or TRBD2 (5 bases each). This CDR3 is built from 14 residues. Trimming removed 5 bases at V and 5 bases at J, with 15 bases between. The V gene's germline CDR1 is ENHRY and CDR2 SYGVKD.

The rearrangement joins TRBV20-1 to TRBJ1-2; D not certain. Germline V lookup: CDR1 DFQATT, CDR2 SNEGSKA (reference sequence). CDR3 length equals 14 residues. V was pared by 1 base and J by 4 bases, with 13 bases between. Here the CDR3 reads CSARVGRRPYGYTF. CDR3 DNA: TGCAGTGCTAGAGTCGGCAGGCGCCCCTATGGCTACACCTTC.

The J gene is TRBJ2-4, the V gene TRBV7-2; the D gene is possibly TRBD1 (5 bases). This CDR3 is 16 amino acids long. The V end lost 1 base, the J end lost 5 bases, and 15 bases lay between the germline ends. CDR1 SGHTA and CDR2 FQGNSA come from the germline V gene. CDR3 in DNA: TGTGCCAGCAGCTTAGGCGGTGGGGCTATCGAAAACATTCAGTACTTC. This translates into CASSLGGGAIENIQYF.

This chain links TRBV28 with TRBJ2-7, with 8 bases fitting TRBD1. V shed 5 bases, J shed 5 bases, and the junction held 8 bases outside the gene matches. The CDR3 is made up of 14 amino acids. CDR1 and CDR2 from the germline V gene are MDHEN and SYDVKM. The CDR3 reads CASSGWGQVNEQYF. The CDR3 region has the DNA TGTGCCAGCAGTGGCTGGGGACAGGTCAACGAGCAGTACTTC.

J is TRBJ1-5 and V is TRBV7-9; D is uncertain. Germline CDR1 reads SEHNR; CDR2 reads FQNEAQ (reference sequence). The CDR3 extends over 11 amino acids. Here the CDR3 DNA reads TGTCCCCAACTAGTGGGTCAGCCCCAGCATTTT. Translation gives CPQLVGQPQHF.

A few counts support this clonotype. The chain has TRBV12-3 or TRBV12-4 and TRBJ2-2, with D tentatively TRBD1 (6 bases). Trimming stripped 6 bases from V and 2 bases from J, with 13 bases between. The CDR3 consists of 15 residues. The CDR3 nucleotides read TGTGCCAGCAGAGCGACAGGTGGAAACACCGGGGAGCTGTTTTTT. Amino acids: CASRATGGNTGELFF.

This sequence joins TRBV30 and TRBJ1-2; D is ambiguous. Germline V gene sequence: CDR1 GTSNPN, CDR2 SVGIG (reference sequence). The ends were cut back, 2 bases at V and 1 base at J, with 11 bases in the middle. This CDR3 spans 14 amino acids. The CDR3 is CAWSKNGVNYGYTF. For the CDR3, the DNA is TGTGCCTGGAGTAAAAATGGAGTTAACTATGGCTACACCTTC. Drawing the rest from reference TRBV30 and TRBJ1-2, the complete variable domain is SQTIHQWPATLVQPVGSPLSLECTVEGTSNPNLYWYRQAAGRGLQLLFYSVGIGQISSEVPQNLSASRPQDRQFILSSKKLLLSDSGFYLCAWSKNGVNYGYTFGSGTRLTVV.

The chain has TRBV3-1 and TRBJ2-3; 11 nucleotides agree with TRBD2. CDR3 length equals 16 residues. With V trimmed by 4 bases and J by 4 bases, 7 bases remained unmatched. Germline loops: CDR1 LGHDT, CDR2 YNNKEL (reference sequence). For the CDR3, the DNA is TGTGCCAGCAGCCTCCTAGCGGGGGGCGGTGCAGATACGCAGTATTTT. Translated, it gives CASSLLAGGGADTQYF.

The rearrangement links TRBV5-1 to TRBJ1-4; TRBD1 aligns across 7 bases. With 4 bases clipped from V and 4 bases from J, the junction kept 4 bases outside the gene matches. This CDR3 is built from 14 residues. Per germline, CDR1 SGHRS and CDR2 YFSETQ. The CDR3 DNA is TGCGCCAGCAGCCTCGGGACAGTTAATGAAAAACTGTTTTTT. This codes for CASSLGTVNEKLFF.

This clonotype was detected only once. The chain carries TRBV12-3 or TRBV12-4 and TRBJ2-5, with a weak D call TRBD1 (6 bases). The CDR3 sequence is 13 residues long. With 7 bases removed from V and 5 bases from J, the gap between germline ends came to 14 bases. CDR3 bases: TGTGCCAGCACCAGGCAGGGGTGGGAGACCCAGTACTTC. This sequence encodes CASTRQGWETQYF.

This rearrangement joins TRBV6-6 to TRBJ2-1, with D unclear. The CDR3 totals 12 residues. V dropped 5 bases and J dropped 4 bases, with 6 bases sitting between them. Germline CDR1 MNHNY, CDR2 SVGAGI (reference sequence). CDR3 DNA sequence: TGTGCCAGCAGTGCATATTACAATGAGCAGTTCTTC. Encoded protein: CASSAYYNEQFF.

V usage is TRBV9 and J usage is TRBJ2-7, with D unresolved. With 0 bases removed from V and 2 bases from J, the gap between germline ends came to 18 bases. Germline-derived CDR1 and CDR2 are SGDLS and YYNGEE. The CDR3 loop spans 17 amino acids. The CDR3, as DNA: TGTGCCAGCAGCGTAGGTCTAGACCAACCGACGACCTACGAGCAGTACTTC. This translates into CASSVGLDQPTTYEQYF.

This sequence joins TRBV20-1 and TRBJ1-2; 11 bases are shared with TRBD1. CDR1 and CDR2 (germline): DFQATT, SNEGSKA (reference sequence). There are 16 residues in the CDR3. V lost 0 bases and J lost 8; bases outside the gene matches: 11. The CDR3 here is CSAREPRTGGIWGYTF. The CDR3 coding sequence is TGCAGTGCTAGAGAACCCCGGACAGGGGGCATTTGGGGCTACACCTTC.

CDR3 region: CASSSTGETYEQYF. As DNA, the CDR3 is TGCGCCAGCAGCTCTACCGGGGAGACCTACGAGCAGTACTTC. The rearrangement joins TRBV5-1 to TRBJ2-7; D is perhaps TRBD2 (5 bases). In germline, CDR1 is SGHRS, CDR2 YFSETQ. The CDR3 is 14 amino acids. V was trimmed by 3 bases and J by 2 bases, leaving 12 bases between them.

The genes are TRBV2 and TRBJ1-5; D is perhaps TRBD1 (5 bases). Germline values: CDR1 SNHLY, CDR2 FYNNEI. This CDR3 has 12 residues. Trimming left V 6 bases short and J 5 bases short, with 8 bases between. This chain's CDR3 is CASRPQDQPQHF. The CDR3 coding sequence is TGTGCCAGCAGGCCACAGGATCAGCCCCAGCATTTT.

The V and J genes are TRBV11-2 and TRBJ2-2; 10 nucleotides line up with TRBD2. J lost 0 bases, V lost 0 bases, and 4 bases had no gene match. Germline V gene data show CDR1 as SGHAT and CDR2 as FQNNGV. This CDR3 is 18 amino acids long. DNA of the CDR3: TGTGCCAGCAGCTTAGATTTTAGCGGGGGGTCGAACACCGGGGAGCTGTTTTTT. Protein sequence: CASSLDFSGGSNTGELFF. The whole variable domain, remainder taken from reference TRBV11-2 and TRBJ2-2, is EAGVAQSPRYKIIEKRQSVAFWCNPISGHATLYWYQQILGQGPKLLIQFQNNGVVDDSQLPKDRFSAERLKGVDSTLKIQPAKLEDSAVYLCASSLDFSGGSNTGELFFGEGSRLTVL.

This sequence joins TRBV30 and TRBJ1-6; possible D gene TRBD1, 6 bases. The CDR3 consists of 15 residues. CDR1 GTSNPN and CDR2 SVGIG come from the germline V gene (reference sequence). Trimming stripped 2 bases from V and 3 bases from J, with 11 bases between. CDR3 in amino acids: CAWSRGGGYNSPLHF. The CDR3 DNA follows: TGTGCCTGGAGTCGGGGAGGGGGCTATAATTCACCCCTCCACTTT.

The chain recombines TRBV9 with TRBJ2-5, with TRBD2 identical over 7 bases. Trimming removed 0 bases from V and 1 base from J; junction bases left unmatched: 6. In germline, CDR1 is SGDLS, CDR2 YYNGEE. The CDR3 has 16 residues. CDR3 sequence: CASSVGASGLQETQYF. CDR3 in DNA: TGTGCCAGCAGCGTAGGTGCTAGCGGACTCCAAGAGACCCAGTACTTC.

This chain connects TRBV19 to TRBJ2-5, with D perhaps matching TRBD2 (5 bases). Looked up from germline, CDR1 is LNHDA and CDR2 is SQIVND (reference sequence). The CDR3 sequence is 15 residues long. V lost 2 bases and J lost 5, with 15 bases in between. CDR3 region: CASSITAPGGETQYF. In DNA, the CDR3 is TGTGCCAGTAGTATAACGGCCCCGGGCGGGGAGACCCAGTACTTC.

Points on this clonotype: The DNA is omitted, as the CDR3 cannot be located on it reliably, and the CDR3 follows TCRdb's listing. The chain joins TRBV5-6 to TRBJ2-1; the listed D gene, TRBD1, was not tested against the DNA. The CDR3 sequence runs 13 residues, both termini included. Per the germline V gene, CDR1 is SGHDT and CDR2 is YYEEEE. CDR3 in amino acids: CASSLKFGPGEFF.

Here the CDR3 DNA reads TGCAGTGCTAGAGATCCACTGGGACAGGCGGGCAATCAGCCCCAGCATTTT. Translated: CSARDPLGQAGNQPQHF. V gene TRBV20-1 combines with J gene TRBJ1-5; 8 nucleotides align to TRBD1. CDR1 DFQATT and CDR2 SNEGSKA come from the germline V gene (reference sequence). V lost 0 bases and J lost 2; bases outside the gene matches: 9. This CDR3 has 17 residues.

V is TRBV5-1 and J is TRBJ2-1; TRBD2 matches 12 bases. Germline V CDR1 and CDR2: SGHRS, YFSETQ. CDR3 length: 16 residues. V gave up 4 bases and J gave up 6 bases; unmatched junction bases: 8. In DNA, the CDR3 is TGCGCCAGCAGCCAAGTTCTAGCGGGGGGGCTCAATGAGCAGTTCTTC. Its translation is CASSQVLAGGLNEQFF.